This TCR beta chain was found in a study of cytomegalovirus exposure and HLA in healthy donors. Study findings and constraints: Accurate prediction of HLA-A and HLA-B alleles (for most subjects) was reportedly achieved from TCR beta sequences. The study listed about 150 cytomegalovirus-associated TCR beta chains. As a later analysis revealed, most CMV-associated TCR beta chains appeared HLA-restricted.

PCR involved 60 Vbeta and 13 Jbeta primers. The method was immunoSEQ multiplex PCR; TCRdb's version includes in-frame clones alone and lacks a portion of them. In the table there are 55,000 to 75,000 clones, roughly two thirds of which are singletons. In the case of this clone: Its target is unknown.

Germline lookup yields CDR1 PRHDT and CDR2 FYEKMQ (reference sequence). Deletions cut 1 base from V and 6 bases from J, with 7 bases between. The length of the CDR3 is 12 residues. At sampling all donors were nominally healthy, likely with unrecorded immune exposures. The origin of this receptor is a man aged 25 to 40 in good health and CMV-seronegative. The sequenced material came from PBMCs. The gene calls are TRBV13 and TRBJ2-7, with unresolved D. CDR3 residues: CASSLDRTEQYF. For the CDR3, the DNA is TGTGCCAGCAGCTTAGACAGAACCGAGCAGTACTTC.